The entry below gives a single TCR beta chain sequence along with its context. Relative to the germline gene, one junction end is altered; a read error may explain this. CDR1 and CDR2 from the germline V gene are SGHTA and FQGTGA. The CDR3 sequence is 14 residues long. The diagnoses drew upon clinical symptoms, serum thyroxine and TRAb, thyroid ultrasound and orbital computed tomography. Amplified TCR beta CDR3 regions came from RNA transcripts. First-round RT-PCR of the TCR CDR3 relied on the HTBI primer set. TCRdb independently ran MiXCR on the multiplex PCR reads; one entry per CDR3 protein. This table has around 300,000 distinct CDR3 sequences, approximately 20% appearing once. The sample comes from a study of T cells in Graves' hyperthyroidism and ophthalmopathy.

The V gene is TRBV7-3, the J gene TRBJ2-3; perhaps TRBD1 as D (6 bases). The sequence was collected from a man younger than 40 with Graves' ophthalmopathy. The sequenced material came from blood. CDR3 nucleotides: TGTGCCAGCAGCGTAACCCAGGGGTCAGATACGCAGTATTTT. This encodes CASSVTQGSDTQYF.